One and the same sample provided the 21 T cell receptor beta chains below, sequenced in a study of blood T cell repertoires in COVID-19. Measured with immunoSEQ multiplex PCR; TCRdb has only the in-frame clones, and not every one. This table holds fewer than 400,000 clones, roughly nine tenths found once. The sequenced sample was PBMCs or T cells enriched from blood (not recorded which). The receptors come from a woman under 40 who had been exposed to COVID-19.

The J gene is TRBJ1-4, the V gene TRBV4-2; no reliable D call. CDR3 length: 14 amino acids. V lost 4 bases, J lost 6 bases, and 12 bases lay in between. Germline lookup yields CDR1 LGHNA and CDR2 YNFKEQ. CDR3 amino acids: CASSRGEGYEKLFF. CDR3 sequence (DNA): TGTGCCAGCAGCCGAGGAGAAGGTTATGAAAAACTGTTTTTT.

This clone was detected once. V usage is TRBV27 and J usage is TRBJ1-2; unclear D gene. This CDR3 is built from 12 residues. With 6 bases removed from V and 1 base from J, the gap between germline ends came to 6 bases. Germline CDR1 is MNHEY and CDR2 is SMNVEV (reference sequence). As DNA, the CDR3 is TGTGCCAGCAGATCCTATAACTATGGCTACACCTTC. Translation gives CASRSYNYGYTF.

The chain joins TRBV28 to TRBJ2-3; 7 bases fit TRBD2. The CDR3 totals 19 residues. In germline, CDR1 is MDHEN, CDR2 SYDVKM. V lost 5 bases and J lost 2; bases outside the gene matches: 19. CDR3 in amino acids: CASSPTSSKHTSLTDTQYF. Here the CDR3 DNA reads TGTGCCAGCAGTCCGACTAGCTCCAAACATACCTCCCTCACAGATACGCAGTATTTT.

The genes are TRBV12-3 or TRBV12-4 and TRBJ1-4; the D is unclear. With 0 bases removed from V and 10 bases from J, the gap between germline ends came to 9 bases. The CDR3 spans 13 residues. CDR3 amino acids: CASSLAFRGKLFF. In DNA, the CDR3 is TGTGCCAGCAGTTTAGCGTTTCGGGGAAAACTGTTTTTT.

This chain connects TRBV10-3 to TRBJ2-3; 7 bases align to TRBD2. Germline V gene lookup returns CDR1 ENHRY and CDR2 SYGVKD. CDR3 length equals 15 residues. The junction had 7 bases not matched to a gene; V was cut back by 0 bases and J by 7 bases. In DNA, the CDR3 is TGTGCCATCAGTGAGTCAAGCGGGGCCTTGTATACGCAGTATTTT. This encodes CAISESSGALYTQYF.

The chain uses TRBV19 and TRBJ2-7; a weak D match, TRBD1 (6 bases). The CDR3 is 14 residues long. CDR1 is LNHDA and CDR2 is SQIVND in the germline V gene (reference sequence). V lost 5 bases to trimming and J lost 3 bases, with 14 bases between them. In nucleotides, the CDR3 is TGTGCCAGTAGTGCCCCGGGACACCACTACGAGCAGTACTTC. Amino acids: CASSAPGHHYEQYF.

There are a few counts of this clone. The chain uses TRBV5-1 and TRBJ2-7, with D possibly TRBD2 on 7 matching bases. CDR3 size: 15 residues. The V gene lost 2 bases and the J gene lost 2 bases, with 14 bases spanning the gap. Per germline, CDR1 SGHRS and CDR2 YFSETQ. The DNA of the CDR3 is TGCGCCAGCAGCTTTCCGGAGGGGGGGACCTACGAGCAGTACTTC. This sequence encodes CASSFPEGGTYEQYF.

With regard to this clone: The same CDR3 arises from other DNA sequences in this sample as well. The J gene is TRBJ2-7, the V gene TRBV7-8; 11 nucleotides line up with TRBD1. The germline V gene has CDR1 SGHVS and CDR2 FQNEAQ. V lost 5 bases, J lost 4 bases, and 4 bases stayed unmatched. CDR3 length equals 14 residues. CDR3 region: CASSPGQGAYEQYF. CDR3 bases: TGTGCCAGCAGCCCCGGACAGGGGGCTTACGAGCAGTACTTC.

The J gene is TRBJ2-7, the V gene TRBV18; D perhaps matches TRBD2 (5 bases). This CDR3 contains 15 residues. In germline, CDR1 is KGHSH, CDR2 LQKENI. The V end was cut by 2 bases, the J end by 7 bases, with 18 bases between. The CDR3 DNA reads as TGTGCCAGCTCACCAATTTCAGGACTCTCGCGAGAGCAGTACTTC. This sequence encodes CASSPISGLSREQYF.

The table lists this clone with a count of one. The chain couples TRBV18 to TRBJ1-1, with D maybe TRBD1 (5 bases). With 0 bases removed from V and 1 base from J, the gap between germline ends came to 12 bases. The CDR3 contains 16 residues. Germline V gene sequence: CDR1 KGHSH, CDR2 LQKENI. The CDR3 reads CASSPPGRGGNTEAFF. The CDR3, as DNA: TGTGCCAGCTCACCACCGGGACGCGGGGGGAACACTGAAGCTTTCTTT.

The chain recombines TRBV13 with TRBJ1-1, with D possibly TRBD1 on 6 matching bases. This CDR3 has 15 amino acids. Trimming left V 5 bases short and J 0 bases short, with 13 bases between. Germline V gives CDR1 PRHDT, CDR2 FYEKMQ (reference sequence). The CDR3, as DNA: TGTGCCAGCAGCGCCGCCGGGACAATGAACACTGAAGCTTTCTTT. The encoded protein is CASSAAGTMNTEAFF.

The V call is TRBV14, the J call TRBJ1-2; TRBD1 aligns across 7 bases. With 1 base clipped from V and 0 bases from J, the junction kept 5 bases outside the gene matches. This CDR3 region has 16 residues. From germline, CDR1 is SGHDN and CDR2 FVKESK. CDR3 loop: CASSQARDSSNYGYTF. In DNA, the CDR3 is TGTGCCAGCAGCCAAGCCCGGGACAGCTCTAACTATGGCTACACCTTC.

This chain links TRBV10-3 with TRBJ1-3, with 10 bases that match TRBD1. Per the germline V gene, CDR1 is ENHRY and CDR2 is SYGVKD. Germline trimming cut 10 bases from V and 0 bases from J; bases unmatched to any gene: 3. The CDR3 consists of 14 residues. The CDR3 loop is CATRTGGSGNTIYF. Written as DNA, the CDR3 is TGTGCCACCCGGACAGGGGGCTCTGGAAACACCATATATTTT.

This chain links TRBV4-2 with TRBJ1-2; TRBD1 matches 7 bases. CDR1 is LGHNA and CDR2 is YNFKEQ in the germline V gene. The CDR3 has 14 residues. The V and J ends lost 6 bases and 2 bases, in that order; junction bases with no gene match: 6. The CDR3 coding sequence is TGTGCCAGCAGATTTCGGGACAGAAACTATGGCTACACCTTC. This codes for CASRFRDRNYGYTF.

The chain is built from TRBV6-5 and TRBJ1-2; TRBD1 matches at 8 bases. The V gene end was trimmed by 6 bases and the J gene end by 7 bases; junction bases not matched to a gene: 10. This CDR3 region has 14 residues. Germline lookup yields CDR1 MNHEY and CDR2 SVGAGI. The CDR3 sequence: CASSLGQGRGGYTF. CDR3 coding DNA: TGTGCCAGCAGCCTAGGACAGGGTAGAGGTGGCTACACCTTC.

The chain links TRBV5-1 to TRBJ2-6, with 7 positions matching TRBD1. CDR1 is SGHRS, CDR2 YFSETQ, per germline. J lost 0 bases, V lost 4 bases, and 7 bases had no gene match. The CDR3 spans 17 residues. CDR3 in amino acids: CASSIGQAASGANVLTF. CDR3 sequence (DNA): TGCGCCAGCAGCATAGGACAGGCAGCCTCTGGGGCCAACGTCCTGACTTTC.

V gene TRBV5-1 combines with J gene TRBJ2-7; 10 nucleotides agree with TRBD1. The CDR3 loop spans 14 amino acids. The germline V gene has CDR1 SGHRS and CDR2 YFSETQ. After removal of 4 bases from V and 2 bases from J, the junction contained 3 bases not matched to a gene. CDR3 in DNA: TGCGCCAGCAGCAACGGACAGGGGGCCTACGAGCAGTACTTC. Translated, it gives CASSNGQGAYEQYF.

This clone was seen only a few times. The J gene is TRBJ2-1, the V gene TRBV18; a weak D match, TRBD2 (5 bases). The CDR3 sequence is 16 residues long. CDR1 and CDR2 from the germline V gene are KGHSH and LQKENI. The V gene lost 8 bases and the J gene lost 3 bases, with 20 bases spanning the gap. CDR3 coding DNA: TGTGCCAGCACAAGTTTCGCGGGCTCCCGCTACAATGAGCAGTTCTTC. As protein: CASTSFAGSRYNEQFF.

This chain uses TRBV2 with TRBJ2-3; D ambiguous. V was clipped by 5 bases and J by 0 bases, with 6 bases between them. This CDR3 has 13 amino acids. CDR1 SNHLY and CDR2 FYNNEI come from the germline V gene. CDR3 sequence reads: CASSTTSTDTQYF. In nucleotides, the CDR3 is TGTGCCAGCAGTACTACTAGCACAGATACGCAGTATTTT.

The V and J genes are TRBV10-3 and TRBJ1-4; 8 bases line up with TRBD1. CDR3 length: 11 amino acids. Germline V gene lookup returns CDR1 ENHRY and CDR2 SYGVKD. The J segment lost 8 bases and the V segment lost 10 bases, leaving 3 bases of the junction unmatched. The CDR3 nucleotides read TGTGCCACCGGACAGGGAGAAAAACTGTTTTTT. Protein: CATGQGEKLFF.

The chain combines TRBV10-3 with TRBJ1-2, with 7 bases aligning to TRBD1. Trimming removed 0 bases from V and 8 bases from J; junction bases left unmatched: 6. Germline CDR1 is ENHRY and CDR2 is SYGVKD. The CDR3 runs 14 residues. CDR3 loop: CAISESGRGSGYTF. The CDR3 bases are TGTGCCATCAGTGAGTCGGGCAGGGGGTCCGGCTACACCTTC.